The 19 T cell receptor beta chains presented below share a single source sample, sequenced in a study of cytomegalovirus exposure and HLA in healthy donors (dated by TCRdb to about 2017). To prepare the library, the immunoSEQ multiplex PCR assay was applied. A mixture of 60 forward primers for TCR Vbeta segments and 13 reverse primers for TCR Jbeta segments was used in the multiplex PCR. Not all clones reach the TCRdb copy of this immuneACCESS table, which keeps in-frame sequences only. Checked studies attribute under half of the gap to unresolved V genes and leave the rest unexplained. This sample has roughly 160,000 clones in its table, and roughly 80% of those were observed once. The top ten hold around 9% of the sample. Sample: PBMCs. These receptors all come from a male donor in good health and CMV-seropositive.

The CDR3 DNA is TGTGCCAGCAGGGGTGGACAGGCGATTGATTCACCCCTCCACTTT. Translating gives CASRGGQAIDSPLHF. The rearrangement links TRBV5-4 to TRBJ1-6, with 7 bases matching TRBD1. V trimming: 5 bases; J trimming: 8 bases; junction bases outside the gene matches: 10. The V gene's germline CDR1 is SGHNT and CDR2 YYREEE (reference sequence). The CDR3 consists of 15 residues. The full variable domain, in which reference TRBV5-4 and TRBJ1-6 provide the parts outside the CDR3, is ETGVTQSPTHLIKTRGQQVTLRCSSQSGHNTVSWYQQALGQGPQFIFQYYREEENGRGNFPPRFSGLQFPNYSSELNVNALELDDSALYLCASRGGQAIDSPLHFGNGTRLTVT.

V gene TRBV5-6 combines with J gene TRBJ1-4; possible D gene TRBD1, 5 bases. The CDR3 length is 13 residues. CDR1 is SGHDT and CDR2 is YYEEEE in the germline V gene. Trimming stripped 4 bases from V and 8 bases from J, with 12 bases between. The CDR3 region is CASSGGIGEKLFF. DNA for the CDR3: TGTGCCAGCAGCGGGGGGATTGGCGAAAAACTGTTTTTT.

The chain carries TRBV19 and TRBJ1-3; the D gene is possibly TRBD1 (6 bases). CDR1 LNHDA and CDR2 SQIVND come from the germline V gene (reference sequence). Trimming cost V 5 bases and J 1 base, with 9 bases left between them. The CDR3 extends over 14 amino acids. CDR3 coding DNA: TGTGCCAGTAGTGTACAGGGTTCTGGAAACACCATATATTTT. It yields the protein CASSVQGSGNTIYF.

Comment on this clone: The junction and the germline gene differ at one end; a read error may be behind it. CDR3 amino acids: CSVGHLSGANGLTF. The CDR3 nucleotides read TGCAGCGTTGGACATCTCTCTGGGGCCAACGGCCTGACTTTC. The chain recombines TRBV29-1 with TRBJ2-6; perhaps TRBD1 as D (5 bases). This CDR3 contains 14 residues. The germline CDR1 and CDR2 sequences are SQVTM and ANQGSEA.

This clone appeared once. The gene calls are TRBV18 and TRBJ1-1; perhaps TRBD1 as D (5 bases). In germline, CDR1 is KGHSH, CDR2 LQKENI. The length of the CDR3 is 15 residues. Deletions cut 3 bases from V and 5 bases from J, with 16 bases between. CDR3 protein: CASSPQERGGTEAFF. CDR3 nucleotide sequence: TGTGCCAGCTCACCCCAGGAAAGGGGAGGGACTGAAGCTTTCTTT.

This chain links TRBV7-6 with TRBJ2-5; D uncertain. TRBJ2-7 matches the DNA end more closely, so the J call is doubtful. Germline lookup yields CDR1 SGHVS and CDR2 FNYEAQ. The CDR3 totals 12 residues. CDR3 protein: CASSTVSYEQYF. In DNA form, the CDR3 reads TGTGCCAGCAGTACAGTCTCCTACGAGCAGTACTTC.

The rearrangement joins TRBV11-2 to TRBJ1-1; no reliable D call. V lost 0 bases and J 2 bases, leaving 7 bases between the germline ends. Germline CDR1 and CDR2: SGHAT and FQNNGV. The CDR3 extends over 14 amino acids. The CDR3, as DNA: TGTGCCAGCAGCTTAGATGGCGGCAACACTGAAGCTTTCTTT. Translating it yields CASSLDGGNTEAFF.

This chain joins TRBV18 and TRBJ2-2; D remains unclear. This CDR3 is 13 amino acids long. The V gene's germline CDR1 is KGHSH and CDR2 LQKENI. Deletions cut 4 bases from V and 1 base from J, with 4 bases between. CDR3 in amino acids: CASSLQNTGELFF. CDR3 sequence (DNA): TGTGCCAGCTCACTCCAGAACACCGGGGAGCTGTTTTTT.

The CDR3 region has the DNA TGTGCCAGCGAATATTCATCCAGCTATGGCTACACCTTC. Its protein is CASEYSSSYGYTF. The chain uses TRBV28 and TRBJ1-2; D gene unclear. With 8 bases removed from V and 4 bases from J, the gap between germline ends came to 14 bases. The CDR3 length is 13 residues. CDR1 is MDHEN, CDR2 SYDVKM, per germline.

This chain joins TRBV6-6 and TRBJ2-7; possible D gene TRBD1, 5 bases. Germline V gene sequence: CDR1 MNHNY, CDR2 SVGAGI (reference sequence). V shed 7 bases and J shed 4 bases, with 17 bases lying between them. This CDR3 spans 14 amino acids. The CDR3 region is CASKTGQGKYEQYF. Written as DNA, the CDR3 is TGTGCCAGCAAAACGGGTCAGGGAAAGTACGAGCAGTACTTC.

Points on this clone: Distinct nucleotide sequences in the sample also encode this CDR3. This sequence joins TRBV30 and TRBJ1-3; no reliable D call. Germline V CDR1 and CDR2: GTSNPN, SVGIG (reference sequence). V shed 1 base and J shed 0 bases, with 4 bases lying between them. The CDR3 consists of 13 residues. CDR3: CAWSGSSGNTIYF. The CDR3 DNA follows: TGTGCCTGGAGTGGTAGCTCTGGAAACACCATATATTTT.

The chain combines TRBV6-1 with TRBJ1-5; 9 bases line up with TRBD1. V was pared by 6 bases and J by 7 bases, with 4 bases of the junction left unmatched. Germline CDR1 MNHNS, CDR2 SASEGT. This CDR3 region has 13 residues. The CDR3 sequence is CASRNRGLQPQHF. The CDR3 bases are TGTGCCAGCAGAAACAGGGGGCTGCAGCCCCAGCATTTT.

The genes are TRBV6-4 and TRBJ1-2; 8 positions match TRBD1. Germline-derived CDR1 and CDR2 are MRHNA and SNTAGT. V lost 0 bases to trimming and J lost 8 bases; unmatched junction nucleotides: 8. The CDR3 extends over 15 amino acids. DNA for the CDR3: TGTGCCAGCAGTGACTCGGCAGGGGGCTTGAAAGGCTACACCTTC. Translating it yields CASSDSAGGLKGYTF.

This chain uses TRBV7-2 with TRBJ2-7; D is undetermined. The CDR3 runs to 13 residues. The V gene lost 8 bases and the J gene lost 3 bases, with 14 bases spanning the gap. Per the germline V gene, CDR1 is SGHTA and CDR2 is FQGNSA. This CDR3 reads CASQANPNYEQYF. CDR3 nucleotides: TGTGCCAGCCAGGCTAATCCCAACTACGAGCAGTACTTC.

For this clone: A junction end diverges from the germline sequence, so it may reflect a read error. V gene TRBV18 combines with J gene TRBJ2-1, with 7 bases that match TRBD2. CDR1 and CDR2 (germline): KGHSH, LQKENI. The CDR3 sequence is 15 residues long. CDR3 sequence (DNA): TGTGCCAGCTCTCCACTAGCGCCCTCCTACAATGAGCAGTTCTTC. Translation: CASSPLAPSYNEQFF.

The CDR3 nucleotides read TGTGCCAGCAGCTTGGGCAGGGCAGGGACCGGGGAGCTGTTTTTT. Protein sequence: CASSLGRAGTGELFF. The rearrangement links TRBV5-6 to TRBJ2-2, with a possible D match to TRBD1 (5 bases). V lost 0 bases to trimming and J lost 5 bases, with 11 bases between them. CDR3 length: 15 amino acids. Germline values: CDR1 SGHDT, CDR2 YYEEEE. The full variable domain, with the rest looked up from reference TRBV5-6 and TRBJ2-2, is DAGVTQSPTHLIKTRGQQVTLRCSPKSGHDTVSWYQQALGQGPQFIFQYYEEEERQRGNFPDRFSGHQFPNYSSELNVNALLLGDSALYLCASSLGRAGTGELFFGEGSRLTVL.

As for this clone: One end of the junction does not line up with germline, which may come from a read error. The genes are TRBV19 and TRBJ2-6; perhaps TRBD1 as D (5 bases). The germline V gene has CDR1 LNHDA and CDR2 SQIVND (reference sequence). The CDR3 contains 19 residues. The CDR3 loop is CASSILPGMASSRANGLTF. CDR3 nucleotides: TGTGCCAGTAGTATATTACCAGGGATGGCTTCGAGCCGGGCCAACGGCCTGACTTTC.

The chain uses TRBV19 and TRBJ2-1; TRBD2 agrees at 9 bases. The CDR3 contains 16 residues. Germline values: CDR1 LNHDA, CDR2 SQIVND (reference sequence). J gave up 3 bases and V 6 bases, and 9 bases lay outside the gene matches. CDR3 DNA: TGTGCCAGTAGAGGTGTGCGGGAGGGCCTCTACAATGAGCAGTTCTTC. Its protein is CASRGVREGLYNEQFF.

This chain connects TRBV13 to TRBJ2-4, with 13 nucleotides matching TRBD2. Germline CDR1 and CDR2: PRHDT and FYEKMQ (reference sequence). The junction had 12 bases not matched to a gene; V was cut back by 1 base and J by 12 bases. The CDR3 covers 17 residues. For the CDR3, the DNA is TGTGCCAGCAGCTTAGTTGGACTAGCGGGAGTAACGGACAGTCAGTACTTC. Translating it yields CASSLVGLAGVTDSQYF.